This T cell receptor (beta chain) was captured in a study of shared clonotypes between healthy human individuals. Naive CD8 cells comprised CD45RO-negative, CCR7-positively selected cells, excluding terminally differentiated effector memory CD45RA+ cells. TCRdb keeps only in-frame clones here, not all; method: immunoSEQ multiplex PCR. The data contain 2 million or so clones, less than 95% of them singletons. The CDR3 has 14 residues. Trimming shortened V by 4 bases and J by 5 bases, and 15 bases separated the two germline ends. The germline V gene encodes CDR1 SGHAT and CDR2 FQNNGV. This clone was detected only once.

This TCR derives from a man aged 18 to 30 in good health. The chain joins TRBV11-2 to TRBJ2-7; no definite D call. Sequencing was carried out using naive CD8+ T cells sorted from blood. CDR3 coding DNA: TGTGCCAGCAGCTCAGAGGAGTTTAACCACGAGCAGTACTTC. This translates into CASSSEEFNHEQYF.